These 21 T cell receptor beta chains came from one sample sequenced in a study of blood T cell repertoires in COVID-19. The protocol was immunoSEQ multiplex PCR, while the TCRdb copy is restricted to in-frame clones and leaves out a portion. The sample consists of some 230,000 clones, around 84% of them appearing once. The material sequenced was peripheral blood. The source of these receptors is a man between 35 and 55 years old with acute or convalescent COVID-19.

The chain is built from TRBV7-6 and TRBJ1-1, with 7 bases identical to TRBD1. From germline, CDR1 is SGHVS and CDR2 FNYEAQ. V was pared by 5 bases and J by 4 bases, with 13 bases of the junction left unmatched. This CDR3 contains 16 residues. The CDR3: CASSLTSTGASTEAFF. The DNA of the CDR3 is TGTGCCAGCAGCCTAACGTCAACAGGGGCTAGCACTGAAGCTTTCTTT.

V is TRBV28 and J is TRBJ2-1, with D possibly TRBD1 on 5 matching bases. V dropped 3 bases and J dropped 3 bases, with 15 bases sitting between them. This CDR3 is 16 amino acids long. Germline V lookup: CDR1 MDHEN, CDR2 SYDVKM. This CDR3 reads CASSFEVRVGYNEQFF. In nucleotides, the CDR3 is TGTGCCAGCAGTTTCGAAGTCAGGGTGGGCTACAATGAGCAGTTCTTC.

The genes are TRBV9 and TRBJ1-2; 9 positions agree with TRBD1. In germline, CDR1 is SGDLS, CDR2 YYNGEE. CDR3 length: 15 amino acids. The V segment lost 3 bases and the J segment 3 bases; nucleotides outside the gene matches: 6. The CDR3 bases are TGTGCCAGCAGCGATGACAGGGGGATGGACTATGGCTACACCTTC. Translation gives CASSDDRGMDYGYTF.

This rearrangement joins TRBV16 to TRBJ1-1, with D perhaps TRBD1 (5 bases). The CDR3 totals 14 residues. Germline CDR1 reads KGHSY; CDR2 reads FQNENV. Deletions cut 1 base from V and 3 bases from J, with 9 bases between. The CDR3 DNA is TGTGCCAGCAGCCAATTTGGGGGGGACACTGAAGCTTTCTTT. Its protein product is CASSQFGGDTEAFF.

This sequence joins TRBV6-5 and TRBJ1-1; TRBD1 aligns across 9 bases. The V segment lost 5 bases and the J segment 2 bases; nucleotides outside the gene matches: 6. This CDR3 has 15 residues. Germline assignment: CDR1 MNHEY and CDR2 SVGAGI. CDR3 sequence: CASSTRTGVNTEAFF. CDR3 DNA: TGTGCCAGCAGTACCAGGACAGGGGTTAACACTGAAGCTTTCTTT.

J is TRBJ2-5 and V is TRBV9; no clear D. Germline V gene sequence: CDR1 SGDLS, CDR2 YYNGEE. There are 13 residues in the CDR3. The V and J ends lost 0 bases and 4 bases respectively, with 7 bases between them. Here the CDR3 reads CASSVAGLETQYF. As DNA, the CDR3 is TGTGCCAGCAGCGTAGCCGGGTTAGAGACCCAGTACTTC. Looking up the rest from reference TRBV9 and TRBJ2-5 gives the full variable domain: DSGVTQTPKHLITATGQRVTLRCSPRSGDLSVYWYQQSLDQGLQFLIQYYNGEERAKGNILERFSAQQFPDLHSELNLSSLELGDSALYFCASSVAGLETQYFGPGTRLLVL.

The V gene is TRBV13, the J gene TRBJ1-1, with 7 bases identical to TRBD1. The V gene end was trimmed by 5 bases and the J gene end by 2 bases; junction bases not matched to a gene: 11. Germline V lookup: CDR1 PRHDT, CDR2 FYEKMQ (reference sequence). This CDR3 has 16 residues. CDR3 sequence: CASSPARTGANTEAFF. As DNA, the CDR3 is TGTGCCAGCAGCCCGGCCCGGACAGGAGCCAACACTGAAGCTTTCTTT. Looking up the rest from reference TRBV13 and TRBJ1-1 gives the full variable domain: AAGVIQSPRHLIKEKRETATLKCYPIPRHDTVYWYQQGPGQDPQFLISFYEKMQSDKGSIPDRFSAQQFSDYHSELNMSSLELGDSALYFCASSPARTGANTEAFFGQGTRLTVV.

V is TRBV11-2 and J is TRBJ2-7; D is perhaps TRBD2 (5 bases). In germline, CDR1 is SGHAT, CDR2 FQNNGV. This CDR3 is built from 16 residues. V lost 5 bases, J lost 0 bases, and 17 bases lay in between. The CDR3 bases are TGTGCCAGCAGCCCCTGGACTGCTTCGAGCTCCTACGAGCAGTACTTC. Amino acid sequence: CASSPWTASSSYEQYF.

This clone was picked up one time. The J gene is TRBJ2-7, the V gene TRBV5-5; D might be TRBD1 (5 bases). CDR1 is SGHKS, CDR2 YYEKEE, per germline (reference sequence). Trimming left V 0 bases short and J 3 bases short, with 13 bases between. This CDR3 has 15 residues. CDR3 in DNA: TGTGCCAGCAGCTTGGGAGACAGCAACCTCTACGAGCAGTACTTC. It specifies CASSLGDSNLYEQYF.

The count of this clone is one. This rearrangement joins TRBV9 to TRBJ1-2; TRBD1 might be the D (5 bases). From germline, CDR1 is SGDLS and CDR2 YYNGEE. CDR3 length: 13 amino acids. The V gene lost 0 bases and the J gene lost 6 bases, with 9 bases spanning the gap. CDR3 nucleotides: TGTGCCAGCAGCGTAGATGGGGGGGATGGCTACACCTTC. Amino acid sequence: CASSVDGGDGYTF. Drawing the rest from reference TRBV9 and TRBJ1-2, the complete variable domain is DSGVTQTPKHLITATGQRVTLRCSPRSGDLSVYWYQQSLDQGLQFLIQYYNGEERAKGNILERFSAQQFPDLHSELNLSSLELGDSALYFCASSVDGGDGYTFGSGTRLTVV.

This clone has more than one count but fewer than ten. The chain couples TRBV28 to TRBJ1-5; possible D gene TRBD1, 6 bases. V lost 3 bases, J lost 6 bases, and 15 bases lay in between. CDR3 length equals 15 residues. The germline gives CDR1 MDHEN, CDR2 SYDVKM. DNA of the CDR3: TGTGCCAGCAGTTTCGGCAGGGGAAGTGGTCAGCCCCAGCATTTT. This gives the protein CASSFGRGSGQPQHF.

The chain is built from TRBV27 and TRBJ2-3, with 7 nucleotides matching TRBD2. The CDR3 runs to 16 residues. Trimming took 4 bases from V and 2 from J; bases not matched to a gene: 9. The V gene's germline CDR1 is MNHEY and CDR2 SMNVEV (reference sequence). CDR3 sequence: CASSWLAVPSTDTQYF. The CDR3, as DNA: TGTGCCAGCAGTTGGCTAGCGGTTCCTTCCACAGATACGCAGTATTTT.

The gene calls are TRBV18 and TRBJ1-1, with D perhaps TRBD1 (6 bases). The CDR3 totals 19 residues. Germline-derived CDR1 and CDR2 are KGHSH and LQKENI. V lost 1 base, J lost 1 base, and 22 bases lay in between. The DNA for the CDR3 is TGTGCCAGCTCACCACTTATTATCCAGGGTGGACAGACGAACACTGAAGCTTTCTTT. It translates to CASSPLIIQGGQTNTEAFF.

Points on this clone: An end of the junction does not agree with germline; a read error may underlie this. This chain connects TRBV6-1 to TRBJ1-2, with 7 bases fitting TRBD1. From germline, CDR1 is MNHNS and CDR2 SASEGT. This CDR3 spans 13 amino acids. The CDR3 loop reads CASNETGAYGYTF. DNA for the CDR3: TGTGCCAGCAATGAAACAGGGGCCTATGGCTACACCTTC.

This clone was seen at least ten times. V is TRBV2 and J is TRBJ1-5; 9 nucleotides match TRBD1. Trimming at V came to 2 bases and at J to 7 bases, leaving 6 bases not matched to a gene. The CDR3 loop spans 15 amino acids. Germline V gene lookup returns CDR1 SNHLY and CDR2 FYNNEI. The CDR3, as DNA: TGTGCCAGCAGTGAACTGACAGGGGGTGAGCAGCCCCAGCATTTT. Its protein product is CASSELTGGEQPQHF.

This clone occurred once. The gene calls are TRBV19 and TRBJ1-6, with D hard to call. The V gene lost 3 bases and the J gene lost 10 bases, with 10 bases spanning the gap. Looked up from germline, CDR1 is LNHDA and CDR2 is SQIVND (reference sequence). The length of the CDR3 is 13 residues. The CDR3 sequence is CASSIQDQSPLHF. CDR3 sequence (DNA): TGTGCCAGTAGTATCCAGGATCAATCACCCCTCCACTTT.

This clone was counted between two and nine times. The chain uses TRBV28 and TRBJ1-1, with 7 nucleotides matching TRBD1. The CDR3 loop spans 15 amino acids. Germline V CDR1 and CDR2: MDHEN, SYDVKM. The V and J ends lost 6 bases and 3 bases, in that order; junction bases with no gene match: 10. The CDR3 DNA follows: TGTGCCAGCAGCCGCCCAGGGGGATGGGACACTGAAGCTTTCTTT. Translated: CASSRPGGWDTEAFF.

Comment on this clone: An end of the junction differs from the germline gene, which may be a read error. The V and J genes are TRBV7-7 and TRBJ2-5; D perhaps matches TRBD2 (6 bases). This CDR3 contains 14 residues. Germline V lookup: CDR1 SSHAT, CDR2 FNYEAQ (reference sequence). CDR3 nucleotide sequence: TGTGCTAGCAGCCTGCGGGGACCTCAAGAGACCCAGTACTTC. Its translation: CASSLRGPQETQYF.

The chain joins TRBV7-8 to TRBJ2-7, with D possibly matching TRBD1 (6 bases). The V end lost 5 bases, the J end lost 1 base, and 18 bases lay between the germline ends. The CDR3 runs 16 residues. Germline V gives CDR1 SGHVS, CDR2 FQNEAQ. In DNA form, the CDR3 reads TGTGCCAGCAGCCGGACAGTCGGACAAGTTTCCTACGAGCAGTACTTC. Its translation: CASSRTVGQVSYEQYF.

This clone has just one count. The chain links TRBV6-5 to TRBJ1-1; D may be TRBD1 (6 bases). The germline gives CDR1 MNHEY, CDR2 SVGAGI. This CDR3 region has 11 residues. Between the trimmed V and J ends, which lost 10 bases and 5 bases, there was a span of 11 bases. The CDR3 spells CAIGRGTEAFF. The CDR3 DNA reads TGTGCCATCGGGAGGGGGACTGAAGCTTTCTTT.

In DNA form, the CDR3 reads TGTGCCAGCACCATCTTTGGACAGGAGGGTTTCTTT. Translating gives CASTIFGQEGFF. V and J are TRBV12-3 or TRBV12-4 and TRBJ1-1; 7 bases match TRBD1. The V segment lost 7 bases and the J segment 13 bases; nucleotides outside the gene matches: 12. The CDR3 has 12 residues.